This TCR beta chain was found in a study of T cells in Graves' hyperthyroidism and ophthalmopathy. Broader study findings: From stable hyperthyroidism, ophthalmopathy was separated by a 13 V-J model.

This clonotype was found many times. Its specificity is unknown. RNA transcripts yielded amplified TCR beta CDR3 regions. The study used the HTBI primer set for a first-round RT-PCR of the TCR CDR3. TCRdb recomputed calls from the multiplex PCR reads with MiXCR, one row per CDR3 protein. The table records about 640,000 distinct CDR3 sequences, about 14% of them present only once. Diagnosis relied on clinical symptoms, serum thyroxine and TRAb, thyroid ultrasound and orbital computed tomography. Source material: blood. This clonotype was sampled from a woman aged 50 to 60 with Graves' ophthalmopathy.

The CDR3 is CASLDAEEKTDTQYF. CDR3 nucleotide sequence: TGTGCCAGCTTAGACGCCGAGGAAAAGACAGATACGCAGTATTTT. The rearrangement joins TRBV28 to TRBJ2-3; D not resolved. Germline V gene data show CDR1 as MDHEN and CDR2 as SYDVKM. V lost 8 bases and J lost 3, with 18 bases in between. The CDR3 length is 15 residues.